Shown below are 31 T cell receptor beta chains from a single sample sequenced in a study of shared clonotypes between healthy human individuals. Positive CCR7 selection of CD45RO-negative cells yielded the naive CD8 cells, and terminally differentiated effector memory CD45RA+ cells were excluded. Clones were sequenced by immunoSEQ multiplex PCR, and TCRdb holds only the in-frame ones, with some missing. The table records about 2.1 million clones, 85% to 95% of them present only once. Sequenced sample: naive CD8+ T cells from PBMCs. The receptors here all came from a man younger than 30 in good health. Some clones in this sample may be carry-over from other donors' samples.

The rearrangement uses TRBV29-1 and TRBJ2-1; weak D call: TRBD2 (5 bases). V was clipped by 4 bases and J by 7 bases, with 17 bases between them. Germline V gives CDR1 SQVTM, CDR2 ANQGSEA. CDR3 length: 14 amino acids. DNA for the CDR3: TGCAGCGTTGTAGGAGGAATTGAAGGAAATGAGCAGTTCTTC. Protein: CSVVGGIEGNEQFF.

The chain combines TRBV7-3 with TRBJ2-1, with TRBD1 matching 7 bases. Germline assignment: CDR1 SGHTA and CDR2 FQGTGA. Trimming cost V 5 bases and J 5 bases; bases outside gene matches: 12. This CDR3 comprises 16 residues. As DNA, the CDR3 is TGTGCCAGCAGCGACCCGAGGGGGCGTATGGACAATGAGCAGTTCTTC. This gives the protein CASSDPRGRMDNEQFF.

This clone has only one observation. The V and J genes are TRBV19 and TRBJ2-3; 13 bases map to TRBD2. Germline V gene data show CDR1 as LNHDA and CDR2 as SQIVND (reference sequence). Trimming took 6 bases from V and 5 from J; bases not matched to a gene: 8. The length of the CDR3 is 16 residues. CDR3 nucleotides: TGTGCCAGTAGCCCGACGACTAGCGGGAGGAGAGATACGCAGTATTTT. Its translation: CASSPTTSGRRDTQYF.

The CDR3: CASTWIQRGRNTEAFF. The CDR3 region has the DNA TGCGCCAGCACCTGGATTCAACGGGGTCGTAACACTGAAGCTTTCTTT. The V call is TRBV5-1, the J call TRBJ1-1; the D is unclear. Germline V gene sequence: CDR1 SGHRS, CDR2 YFSETQ. V gave up 6 bases and J gave up 2 bases, with 20 bases separating them. The CDR3 loop spans 16 amino acids.

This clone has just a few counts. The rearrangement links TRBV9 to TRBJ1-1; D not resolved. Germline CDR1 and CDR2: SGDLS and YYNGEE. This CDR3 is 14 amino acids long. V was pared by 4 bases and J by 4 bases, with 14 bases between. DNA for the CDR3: TGTGCCAGCAGCCCTCATGCGGGCCGCACTGAAGCTTTCTTT. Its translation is CASSPHAGRTEAFF.

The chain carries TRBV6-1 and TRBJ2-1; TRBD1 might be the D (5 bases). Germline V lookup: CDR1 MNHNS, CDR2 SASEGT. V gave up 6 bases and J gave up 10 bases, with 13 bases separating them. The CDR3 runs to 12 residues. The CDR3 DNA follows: TGTGCCAGCAGGCACAGGTCCGGGGAGCAGTTCTTC. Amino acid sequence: CASRHRSGEQFF.

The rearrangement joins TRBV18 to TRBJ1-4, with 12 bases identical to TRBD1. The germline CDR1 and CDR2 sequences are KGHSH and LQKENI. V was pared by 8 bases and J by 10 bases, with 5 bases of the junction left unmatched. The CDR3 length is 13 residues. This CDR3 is CASTGTGGVKLFF. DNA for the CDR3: TGTGCCAGCACGGGGACAGGGGGCGTAAAACTGTTTTTT.

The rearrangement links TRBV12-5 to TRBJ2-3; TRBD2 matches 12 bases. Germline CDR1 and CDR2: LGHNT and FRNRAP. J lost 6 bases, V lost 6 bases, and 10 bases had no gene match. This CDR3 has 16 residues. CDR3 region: CASGRILAGGPDTQYF. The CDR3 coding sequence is TGTGCTAGTGGGCGAATCCTAGCGGGGGGGCCGGATACGCAGTATTTT.

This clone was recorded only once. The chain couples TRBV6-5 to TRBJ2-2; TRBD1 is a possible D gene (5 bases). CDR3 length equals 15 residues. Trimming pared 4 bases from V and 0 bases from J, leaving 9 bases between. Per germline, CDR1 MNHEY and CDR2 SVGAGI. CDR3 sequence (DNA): TGTGCCAGCAGTTCGTACAGGTCGAACACCGGGGAGCTGTTTTTT. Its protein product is CASSSYRSNTGELFF.

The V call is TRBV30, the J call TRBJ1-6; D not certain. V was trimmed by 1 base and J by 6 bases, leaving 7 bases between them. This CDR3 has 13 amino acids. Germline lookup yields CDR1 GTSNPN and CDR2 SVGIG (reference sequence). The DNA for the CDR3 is TGTGCCTGGAGTGCTGGGAGTAATTCACCCCTCCACTTT. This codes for CAWSAGSNSPLHF.

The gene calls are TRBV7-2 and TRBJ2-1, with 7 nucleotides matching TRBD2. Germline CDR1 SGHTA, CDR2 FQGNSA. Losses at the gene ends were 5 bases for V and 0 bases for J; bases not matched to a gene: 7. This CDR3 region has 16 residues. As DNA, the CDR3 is TGTGCCAGCAGCCCCCCCGGCGGGAGCTCCTACAATGAGCAGTTCTTC. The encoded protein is CASSPPGGSSYNEQFF.

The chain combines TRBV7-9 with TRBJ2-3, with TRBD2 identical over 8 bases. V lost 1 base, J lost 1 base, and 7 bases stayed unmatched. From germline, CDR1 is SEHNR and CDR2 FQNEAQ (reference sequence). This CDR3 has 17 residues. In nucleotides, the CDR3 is TGTGCCAGCAGCTTAGGCGTCGGGGGGGGAGGCACAGATACGCAGTATTTT. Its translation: CASSLGVGGGGTDTQYF.

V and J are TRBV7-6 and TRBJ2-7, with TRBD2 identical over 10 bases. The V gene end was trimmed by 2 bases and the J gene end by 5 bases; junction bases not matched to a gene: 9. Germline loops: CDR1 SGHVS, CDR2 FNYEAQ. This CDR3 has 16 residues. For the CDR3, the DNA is TGTGCCAGCAGCTTACTTCATAGCGGGGGGCACGACGAGCAGTACTTC. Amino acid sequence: CASSLLHSGGHDEQYF. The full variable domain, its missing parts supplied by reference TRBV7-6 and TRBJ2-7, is GAGVSQSPRYKVTKRGQDVALRCDPISGHVSLYWYRQALGQGPEFLTYFNYEAQQDKSGLPNDRFSAERPEGSISTLTIQRTEQRDSAMYRCASSLLHSGGHDEQYFGPGTRLTVT.

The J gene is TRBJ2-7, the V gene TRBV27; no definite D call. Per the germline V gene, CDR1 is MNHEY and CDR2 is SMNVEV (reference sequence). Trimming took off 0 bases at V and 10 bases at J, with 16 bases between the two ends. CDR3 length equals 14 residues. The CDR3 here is CASSLSVGDFSQYF. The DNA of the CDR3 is TGTGCCAGCAGTTTATCGGTAGGTGACTTCAGCCAGTACTTC.

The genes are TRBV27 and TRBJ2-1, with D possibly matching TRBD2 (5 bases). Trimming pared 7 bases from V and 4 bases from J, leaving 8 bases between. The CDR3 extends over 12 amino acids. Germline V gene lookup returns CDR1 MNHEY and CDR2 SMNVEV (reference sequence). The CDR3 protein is CASTGGYNEQFF. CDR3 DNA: TGTGCCAGCACCGGAGGTTACAATGAGCAGTTCTTC.

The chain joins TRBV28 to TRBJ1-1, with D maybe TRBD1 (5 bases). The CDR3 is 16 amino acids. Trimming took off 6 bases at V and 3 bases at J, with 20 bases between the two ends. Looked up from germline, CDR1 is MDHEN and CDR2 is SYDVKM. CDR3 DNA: TGTGCCAGCAGCCTATGGGGGTCTATCGGGGACACTGAAGCTTTCTTT. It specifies CASSLWGSIGDTEAFF.

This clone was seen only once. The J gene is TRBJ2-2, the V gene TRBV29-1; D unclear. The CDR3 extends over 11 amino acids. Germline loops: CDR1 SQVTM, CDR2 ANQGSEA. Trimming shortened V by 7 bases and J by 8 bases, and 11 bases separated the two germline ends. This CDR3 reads CSALSLGELFF. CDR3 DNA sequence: TGCAGCGCCCTAAGTTTGGGGGAGCTGTTTTTT.

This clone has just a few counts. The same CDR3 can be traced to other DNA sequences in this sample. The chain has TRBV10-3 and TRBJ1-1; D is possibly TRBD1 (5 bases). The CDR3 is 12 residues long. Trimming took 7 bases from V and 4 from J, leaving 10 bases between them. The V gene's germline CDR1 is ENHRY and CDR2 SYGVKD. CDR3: CAINQGGTEAFF. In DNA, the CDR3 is TGTGCCATCAACCAGGGTGGCACTGAAGCTTTCTTT.

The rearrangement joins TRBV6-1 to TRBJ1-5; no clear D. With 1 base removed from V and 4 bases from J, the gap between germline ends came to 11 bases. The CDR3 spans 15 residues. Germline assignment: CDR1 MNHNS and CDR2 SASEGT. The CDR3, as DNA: TGTGCCAGCAGTGAAGAGGGTCAGCTTAATCAGCCCCAGCATTTT. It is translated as CASSEEGQLNQPQHF.

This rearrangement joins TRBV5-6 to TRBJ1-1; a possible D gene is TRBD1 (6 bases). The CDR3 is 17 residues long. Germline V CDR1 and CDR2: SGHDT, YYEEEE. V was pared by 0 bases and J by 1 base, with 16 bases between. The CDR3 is CASSLDREGFENTEAFF. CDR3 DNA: TGTGCCAGCAGCTTGGACAGGGAAGGTTTTGAGAACACTGAAGCTTTCTTT.

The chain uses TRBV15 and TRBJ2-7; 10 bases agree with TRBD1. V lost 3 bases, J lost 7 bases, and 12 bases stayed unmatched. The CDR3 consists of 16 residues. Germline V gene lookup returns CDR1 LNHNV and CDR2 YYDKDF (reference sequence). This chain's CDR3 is CATSSDSGTGAMEQYF. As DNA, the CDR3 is TGTGCCACCAGCAGCGATTCCGGGACAGGGGCTATGGAGCAGTACTTC.

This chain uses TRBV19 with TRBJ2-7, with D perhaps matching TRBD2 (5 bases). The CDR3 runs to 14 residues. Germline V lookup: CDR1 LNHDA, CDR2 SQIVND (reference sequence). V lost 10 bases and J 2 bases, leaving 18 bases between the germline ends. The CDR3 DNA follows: TGTGCCACGACCCCCGGGGTGGGTACCTACGAGCAGTACTTC. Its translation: CATTPGVGTYEQYF.

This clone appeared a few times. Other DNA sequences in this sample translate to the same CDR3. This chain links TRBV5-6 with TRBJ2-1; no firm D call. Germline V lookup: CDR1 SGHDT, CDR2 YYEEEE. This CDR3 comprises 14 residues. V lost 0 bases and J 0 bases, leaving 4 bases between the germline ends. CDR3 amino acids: CASSLGHSYNEQFF. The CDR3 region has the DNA TGTGCCAGCAGCTTGGGCCACTCCTACAATGAGCAGTTCTTC.

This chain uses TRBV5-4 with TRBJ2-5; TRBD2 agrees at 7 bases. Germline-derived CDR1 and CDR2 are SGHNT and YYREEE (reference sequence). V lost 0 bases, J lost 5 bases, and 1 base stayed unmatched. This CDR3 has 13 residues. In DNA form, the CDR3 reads TGTGCCAGCAGCTTGGGGGGAGGGGAGACCCAGTACTTC. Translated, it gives CASSLGGGETQYF.

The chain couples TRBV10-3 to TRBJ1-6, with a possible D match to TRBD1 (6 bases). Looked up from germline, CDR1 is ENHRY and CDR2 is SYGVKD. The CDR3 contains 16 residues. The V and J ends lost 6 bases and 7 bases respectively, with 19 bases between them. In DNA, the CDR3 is TGTGCCATCAGGGTGTTTGAGGGGGAAGCGAATTCACCCCTCCACTTT. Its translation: CAIRVFEGEANSPLHF.

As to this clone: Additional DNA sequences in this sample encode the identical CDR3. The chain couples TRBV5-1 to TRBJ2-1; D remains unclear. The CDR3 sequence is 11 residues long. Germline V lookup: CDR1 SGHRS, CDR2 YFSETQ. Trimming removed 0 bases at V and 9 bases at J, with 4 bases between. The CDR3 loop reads CASSLAVEQFF. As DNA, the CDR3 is TGCGCCAGCAGCTTGGCAGTTGAGCAGTTCTTC.

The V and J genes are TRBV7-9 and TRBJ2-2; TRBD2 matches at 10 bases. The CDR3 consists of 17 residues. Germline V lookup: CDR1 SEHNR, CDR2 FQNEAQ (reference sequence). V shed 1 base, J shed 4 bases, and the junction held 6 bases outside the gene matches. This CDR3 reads CASSLVLAGVGTGELFF. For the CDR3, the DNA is TGTGCCAGCAGCTTAGTTCTAGCGGGAGTGGGCACCGGGGAGCTGTTTTTT.

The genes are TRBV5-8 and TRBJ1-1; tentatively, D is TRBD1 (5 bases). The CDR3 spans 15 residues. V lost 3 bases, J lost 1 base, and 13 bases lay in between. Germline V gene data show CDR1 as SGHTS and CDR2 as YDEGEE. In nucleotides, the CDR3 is TGTGCCAGCAGCTGGGGCCGGGGAACGAACACTGAAGCTTTCTTT. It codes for CASSWGRGTNTEAFF.

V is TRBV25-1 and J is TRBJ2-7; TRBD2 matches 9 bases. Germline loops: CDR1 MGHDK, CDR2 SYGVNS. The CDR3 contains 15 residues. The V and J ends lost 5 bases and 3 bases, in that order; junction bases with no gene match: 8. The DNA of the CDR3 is TGTGCCAGCAGTACAGTAGCGGGGGACCTCTACGAGCAGTACTTC. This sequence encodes CASSTVAGDLYEQYF.

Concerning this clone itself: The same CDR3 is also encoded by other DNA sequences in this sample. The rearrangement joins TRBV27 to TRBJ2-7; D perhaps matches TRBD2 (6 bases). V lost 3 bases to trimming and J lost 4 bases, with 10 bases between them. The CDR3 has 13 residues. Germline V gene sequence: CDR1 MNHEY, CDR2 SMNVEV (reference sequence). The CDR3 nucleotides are TGTGCCAGCAGTTTGGGACTGTCTTACGAGCAGTACTTC. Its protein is CASSLGLSYEQYF.

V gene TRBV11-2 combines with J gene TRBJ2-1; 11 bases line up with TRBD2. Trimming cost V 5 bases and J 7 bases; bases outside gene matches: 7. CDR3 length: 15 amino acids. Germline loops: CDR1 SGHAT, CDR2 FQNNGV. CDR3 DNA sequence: TGTGCCAGCAGCCGATTAGCGGGAGGGCCGAATGAGCAGTTCTTC. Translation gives CASSRLAGGPNEQFF.